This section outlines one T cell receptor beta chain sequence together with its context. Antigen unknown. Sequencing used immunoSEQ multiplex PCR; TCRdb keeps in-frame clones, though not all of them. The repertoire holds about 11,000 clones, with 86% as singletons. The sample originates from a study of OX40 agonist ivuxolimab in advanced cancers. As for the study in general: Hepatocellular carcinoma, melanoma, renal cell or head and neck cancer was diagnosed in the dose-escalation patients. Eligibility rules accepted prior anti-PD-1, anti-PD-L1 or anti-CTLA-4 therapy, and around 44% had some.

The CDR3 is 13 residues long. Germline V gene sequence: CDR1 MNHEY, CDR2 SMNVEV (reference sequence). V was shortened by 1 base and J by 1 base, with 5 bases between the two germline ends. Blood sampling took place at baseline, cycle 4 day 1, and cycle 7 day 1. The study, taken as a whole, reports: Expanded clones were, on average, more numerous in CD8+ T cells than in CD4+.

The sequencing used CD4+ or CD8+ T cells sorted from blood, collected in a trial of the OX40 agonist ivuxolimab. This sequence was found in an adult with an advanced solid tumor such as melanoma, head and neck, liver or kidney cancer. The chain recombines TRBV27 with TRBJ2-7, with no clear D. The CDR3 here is CASSLFRSYEQYF. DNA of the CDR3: TGTGCCAGCAGTTTATTCAGATCCTACGAGCAGTACTTC.